This note documents a single T cell receptor (beta chain) sequence. The table came from immunoSEQ multiplex PCR; TCRdb's copy has only in-frame clones and leaves some out. The sample holds roughly 200,000 clones; more than 75% are singletons and the top ten take roughly 7.2%. This record comes from a study of blood T cell repertoires in COVID-19. On the study more broadly: There were acute and convalescent COVID-19 samples, and they came from the United States, Italy and Spain.

J gave up 5 bases and V 6 bases, and 9 bases lay outside the gene matches. Germline lookup yields CDR1 MNHEY and CDR2 SVGAGI. CDR3 length: 15 amino acids. Sequencing was carried out using PBMCs or T cells enriched from blood (not recorded which). This receptor was obtained from a man in his thirties or forties in a cohort exposed to, infected with or recovered from COVID-19 (not recorded which). The chain employs TRBV6-5 and TRBJ2-1, with 8 bases identical to TRBD1. The CDR3 protein is CASSFGQGTNNEQFF. The CDR3 DNA reads as TGTGCCAGCAGCTTCGGACAGGGTACAAACAATGAGCAGTTCTTC.